This TCR beta chain was obtained from a study of shared clonotypes between healthy human individuals. The J segment lost 6 bases and the V segment lost 6 bases, leaving 10 bases of the junction unmatched. In germline, CDR1 is MDHEN, CDR2 SYDVKM. The CDR3 totals 14 residues. The repertoire was sequenced with immunoSEQ multiplex PCR; TCRdb's copy has only in-frame clones and lacks some. The table lists some 200,000 clones, approximately 60% of them singletons. The sample was memory CD4+ T cells sorted from blood. Stated subset: CD45RA-negative fraction. The source is a man aged 25 to 40 in good health. V and J are TRBV28 and TRBJ2-7, with 8 nucleotides matching TRBD1. DNA of the CDR3: TGTGCCAGCAGAATGACAGGGGAGTTCGGCGAGCAGTACTTC. It encodes CASRMTGEFGEQYF.